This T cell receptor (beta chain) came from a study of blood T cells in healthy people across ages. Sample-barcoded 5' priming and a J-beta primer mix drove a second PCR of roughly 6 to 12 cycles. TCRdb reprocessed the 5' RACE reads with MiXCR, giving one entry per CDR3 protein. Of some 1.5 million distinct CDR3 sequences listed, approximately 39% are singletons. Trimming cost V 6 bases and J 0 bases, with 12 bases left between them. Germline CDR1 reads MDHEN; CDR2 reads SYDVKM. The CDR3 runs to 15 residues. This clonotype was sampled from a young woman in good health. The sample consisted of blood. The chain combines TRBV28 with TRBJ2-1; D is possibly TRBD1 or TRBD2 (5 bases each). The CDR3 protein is CASSGRGPSYNEQFF. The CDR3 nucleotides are TGTGCCAGCAGCGGACGGGGCCCCTCCTACAATGAGCAGTTCTTC.